The 32 T cell receptor beta chains below were found in one sample sequenced in a study of shared clonotypes between healthy human individuals. Naive CD8 cells, CD45RO-negative and positively selected for CCR7, excluded terminally differentiated effector memory CD45RA+ cells. Only in-frame clones appear in the TCRdb table, and some are missing; sequencing was by immunoSEQ multiplex PCR. The sample includes roughly 770,000 clones, around 96% of them seen just once. The sequencing input was naive CD8+ T cells sorted from blood. These receptors were collected from a man aged 25-40 years in good health.

This chain joins TRBV27 and TRBJ1-1; no clear D gene. CDR1 is MNHEY, CDR2 SMNVEV, per germline (reference sequence). This CDR3 is 11 amino acids long. V shed 6 bases and J shed 8 bases, with 10 bases lying between them. CDR3: CASRNSYEAFF. The CDR3 DNA is TGTGCCAGCAGGAACAGCTACGAAGCTTTCTTT.

This rearrangement joins TRBV27 to TRBJ2-1; 7 bases match TRBD2. The trim removed 4 bases at V and 4 bases at J, leaving 7 bases unmatched. Germline-derived CDR1 and CDR2 are MNHEY and SMNVEV (reference sequence). There are 15 residues in the CDR3. CDR3 loop: CASSSDTGGYNEQFF. The CDR3 DNA is TGTGCCAGCAGTTCTGACACCGGGGGGTACAATGAGCAGTTCTTC.

The genes are TRBV10-3 and TRBJ2-3; D is perhaps TRBD2 (6 bases). CDR1 and CDR2 from the germline V gene are ENHRY and SYGVKD. V lost 2 bases to trimming and J lost 2 bases, with 11 bases between them. The CDR3 runs to 15 residues. The CDR3 loop reads CAISEVGGTTDTQYF. For the CDR3, the DNA is TGTGCCATCAGTGAGGTCGGGGGTACCACAGATACGCAGTATTTT.

V and J are TRBV9 and TRBJ2-1; 8 bases are shared with TRBD2. The CDR3 runs 12 residues. CDR1 SGDLS and CDR2 YYNGEE come from the germline V gene. Unmatched junction bases numbered 3, after V lost 0 bases and J lost 13 bases. The CDR3 coding sequence is TGTGCCAGCAGCGTAGGGACTAGCTTTCAGTTCTTC. Protein sequence: CASSVGTSFQFF.

V gene TRBV11-3 combines with J gene TRBJ2-1; no definite D call. V dropped 1 base and J dropped 11 bases, with 9 bases sitting between them. Germline V gives CDR1 SGHNT, CDR2 YENEEA. There are 12 residues in the CDR3. Here the CDR3 reads CASSLAPGQQFF. CDR3 bases: TGTGCCAGCAGCTTAGCCCCAGGCCAGCAGTTCTTC.

The chain has TRBV28 and TRBJ1-5; D not certain. Looked up from germline, CDR1 is MDHEN and CDR2 is SYDVKM. The V end was cut by 7 bases, the J end by 0 bases, with 10 bases between. The CDR3 covers 14 residues. The CDR3 sequence is CASTPQISNQPQHF. As DNA, the CDR3 is TGTGCCAGCACCCCACAGATTAGCAATCAGCCCCAGCATTTT.

Notes on this clone: The same CDR3 can be traced to other DNA sequences in this sample. The chain's CDR3 is CASSEAGSYEQYF. CDR3 nucleotides: TGTGCCAGCAGTGAAGCAGGATCGTACGAGCAGTACTTC. The chain joins TRBV6-1 to TRBJ2-7; D remains unclear. This CDR3 spans 13 amino acids. Germline CDR1 and CDR2: MNHNS and SASEGT. V was shortened by 0 bases and J by 4 bases, with 7 bases between the two germline ends.

The chain recombines TRBV5-1 with TRBJ2-7; D gene unclear. Germline-derived CDR1 and CDR2 are SGHRS and YFSETQ. The CDR3 extends over 13 amino acids. V shed 3 bases and J shed 0 bases, with 7 bases lying between them. The CDR3 spells CASSWDDSYEQYF. The CDR3 nucleotides are TGCGCCAGCAGCTGGGATGACTCCTACGAGCAGTACTTC.

The genes are TRBV30 and TRBJ2-7, with 11 bases fitting TRBD1. V shed 2 bases, J shed 4 bases, and the junction held 7 bases outside the gene matches. This CDR3 spans 15 amino acids. Germline values: CDR1 GTSNPN, CDR2 SVGIG (reference sequence). The CDR3 spells CAWSYGTGGLYEQYF. The CDR3 DNA sequence: TGTGCCTGGAGTTACGGGACAGGGGGTTTATACGAGCAGTACTTC.

This rearrangement joins TRBV10-1 to TRBJ2-1, with TRBD2 identical over 10 bases. This CDR3 is built from 15 residues. V shed 5 bases and J 5 bases; nucleotides not matched to a gene: 6. CDR1 is WNHNN and CDR2 is SYGVQD in the germline V gene (reference sequence). CDR3 sequence reads: CASSWTSGTNNEQFF. The DNA for the CDR3 is TGCGCCAGCAGTTGGACTAGCGGTACCAACAATGAGCAGTTCTTC.

V is TRBV11-2 and J is TRBJ2-1, with 11 bases aligning to TRBD2. The CDR3 spans 15 residues. The germline V gene has CDR1 SGHAT and CDR2 FQNNGV. V dropped 7 bases and J dropped 8; count of bases not matched to a gene: 10. This CDR3 reads CASKAFLAGGHEQFF. CDR3 bases: TGTGCCAGCAAAGCTTTCCTAGCGGGAGGTCATGAGCAGTTCTTC.

The chain links TRBV4-1 to TRBJ2-7; possibly TRBD1 for D (7 bases). V was clipped by 4 bases and J by 7 bases, with 17 bases between them. The germline CDR1 and CDR2 sequences are MGHRA and YSYEKL. The CDR3 runs 14 residues. CDR3 region: CASSPRDRPMEQYF. The CDR3 region has the DNA TGCGCCAGCAGCCCGCGGGACAGACCCATGGAGCAGTACTTC.

V is TRBV6-5 and J is TRBJ2-7, with D perhaps given as TRBD1 or TRBD2 (5 bases each). This CDR3 is built from 14 residues. V gave up 5 bases and J gave up 5 bases, with 16 bases separating them. In germline, CDR1 is MNHEY, CDR2 SVGAGI. This chain's CDR3 is CASSPPGTANEQYF. The DNA of the CDR3 is TGTGCCAGCAGTCCCCCAGGGACGGCTAACGAGCAGTACTTC.

The chain uses TRBV6-1 and TRBJ1-4; TRBD1 is a possible D gene (5 bases). This CDR3 comprises 14 residues. The germline gives CDR1 MNHNS, CDR2 SASEGT. The V gene lost 2 bases and the J gene lost 7 bases, with 11 bases spanning the gap. The CDR3 protein is CASSELGGVEKLFF. CDR3 in DNA: TGTGCCAGCAGTGAACTCGGGGGGGTTGAAAAACTGTTTTTT.

The V call is TRBV6-5, the J call TRBJ2-7; TRBD2 aligns across 11 bases. The CDR3 consists of 15 residues. Unmatched junction bases numbered 7, after V lost 5 bases and J lost 4 bases. Per germline, CDR1 MNHEY and CDR2 SVGAGI. CDR3 residues: CASSQTGTSGYEQYF. CDR3 nucleotides: TGTGCCAGCAGTCAGACCGGGACTAGCGGATACGAGCAGTACTTC.

V usage is TRBV5-1 and J usage is TRBJ2-1; 13 nucleotides agree with TRBD2. After removal of 0 bases from V and 8 bases from J, the junction contained 5 bases not matched to a gene. CDR1 is SGHRS and CDR2 is YFSETQ in the germline V gene. The CDR3 has 16 amino acids. The CDR3 sequence: CASSLDGLAGVHEQFF. CDR3 DNA sequence: TGCGCCAGCAGCTTGGATGGACTAGCGGGAGTCCATGAGCAGTTCTTC.

The chain recombines TRBV27 with TRBJ2-7, with TRBD2 matching 8 bases. The CDR3 is 17 residues long. Germline CDR1 is MNHEY and CDR2 is SMNVEV (reference sequence). Trimming took 0 bases from V and 2 from J; bases not matched to a gene: 9. CDR3 sequence: CASSLSRRTSRTYEQYF. DNA of the CDR3: TGTGCCAGCAGTTTATCGCGACGGACTAGCAGAACCTACGAGCAGTACTTC.

The V and J genes are TRBV7-9 and TRBJ2-5, with D perhaps given as TRBD1 or TRBD2 (5 bases each). In germline, CDR1 is SEHNR, CDR2 FQNEAQ (reference sequence). The CDR3 extends over 17 amino acids. V lost 1 base and J lost 4, with 19 bases in between. CDR3 DNA sequence: TGTGCCAGCAGCTTAGACGGGACGGTGTTAGGCTTAGAGACCCAGTACTTC. Translated, it gives CASSLDGTVLGLETQYF.

This chain connects TRBV6-1 to TRBJ1-1; D unclear. Trimming took 8 bases from V and 4 from J, leaving 11 bases between them. The CDR3 contains 12 residues. Germline V gives CDR1 MNHNS, CDR2 SASEGT. The CDR3 sequence: CASPRGSTEAFF. The DNA of the CDR3 is TGTGCCAGCCCGCGGGGAAGCACTGAAGCTTTCTTT.

This clone is a singleton in its sample. The chain uses TRBV27 and TRBJ2-7, with 8 positions matching TRBD1. The CDR3 has 16 residues. J gave up 2 bases and V 5 bases, and 11 bases lay outside the gene matches. Germline assignment: CDR1 MNHEY and CDR2 SMNVEV (reference sequence). The CDR3 is CASSPRGTGRTYEQYF. CDR3 sequence (DNA): TGTGCCAGCAGTCCACGCGGGACAGGACGTACCTACGAGCAGTACTTC.

Concerning this clone itself: Other DNA sequences in the sample encode the same CDR3. The chain combines TRBV6-5 with TRBJ2-2; no clear D. The CDR3 covers 12 residues. CDR1 and CDR2 (germline): MNHEY, SVGAGI. The V gene lost 6 bases and the J gene lost 0 bases, with 2 bases spanning the gap. CDR3 DNA: TGTGCCAGCAGCCCGAACACCGGGGAGCTGTTTTTT. Translated, it gives CASSPNTGELFF.

The chain links TRBV28 to TRBJ2-1; a possible D gene is TRBD2 (6 bases). The V gene's germline CDR1 is MDHEN and CDR2 SYDVKM. The ends were cut back, 7 bases at V and 0 bases at J, with 19 bases in the middle. This CDR3 is 17 amino acids long. This CDR3 is CASKFVRDQSSYNEQFF. CDR3 DNA sequence: TGTGCCAGCAAATTTGTGCGGGACCAAAGCTCCTACAATGAGCAGTTCTTC.

V and J are TRBV7-2 and TRBJ2-7; D is possibly TRBD1 or TRBD2 (6 bases each). Germline values: CDR1 SGHTA, CDR2 FQGNSA. V was pared by 5 bases and J by 7 bases, with 18 bases between. This CDR3 spans 14 amino acids. In nucleotides, the CDR3 is TGTGCCAGCAGCGAGCCGGAGGGGGTGAGGGAGCAGTACTTC. Translated, it gives CASSEPEGVREQYF.

This clone was picked up one time. The chain recombines TRBV18 with TRBJ2-4; 10 bases align to TRBD1. The ends lost 6 bases at V and 11 bases at J; junction bases unmatched: 13. Looked up from germline, CDR1 is KGHSH and CDR2 is LQKENI. The CDR3 consists of 15 residues. CDR3 nucleotides: TGTGCCAGCTCTCCCCCCGGGACAGGGGTACCCTTTCAGTACTTC. This translates into CASSPPGTGVPFQYF.

V gene TRBV9 combines with J gene TRBJ2-1; the D is unclear. Germline-derived CDR1 and CDR2 are SGDLS and YYNGEE. This CDR3 contains 14 residues. Trimming took off 0 bases at V and 7 bases at J, with 11 bases between the two ends. The DNA for the CDR3 is TGTGCCAGCAGCGTAGGATTAGCAGAGAATGAGCAGTTCTTC. Encoded protein: CASSVGLAENEQFF.

This chain joins TRBV29-1 and TRBJ2-6; no reliable D call. The V gene lost 8 bases and the J gene lost 0 bases, with 17 bases spanning the gap. The CDR3 has 16 residues. From germline, CDR1 is SQVTM and CDR2 ANQGSEA. CDR3 nucleotides: TGCAGCCCACGTAGAGGAAGGTGCTCTGGGGCCAACGTCCTGACTTTC. It specifies CSPRRGRCSGANVLTF. The full variable domain, in which reference TRBV29-1 and TRBJ2-6 provide the parts outside the CDR3, is SAVISQKPSRDICQRGTSLTIQCQVDSQVTMMFWYRQQPGQSLTLIATANQGSEATYESGFVIDKFPISRPNLTFSTLTVSNMSPEDSSIYLCSPRRGRCSGANVLTFGAGSRLTVL.

Of note for this clone: At the DNA level, this CDR3 is encoded by other sequences in the same sample as well. The rearrangement links TRBV9 to TRBJ2-3; D call uncertain. The V end was cut by 0 bases, the J end by 2 bases, with 4 bases between. This CDR3 has 13 residues. Germline values: CDR1 SGDLS, CDR2 YYNGEE. CDR3 protein: CASSVDSTDTQYF. The CDR3 DNA is TGTGCCAGCAGCGTAGATTCCACAGATACGCAGTATTTT.

The chain couples TRBV27 to TRBJ2-5, with D perhaps matching TRBD1 or TRBD2 (5 bases each). Trimming shortened V by 5 bases and J by 1 base, and 11 bases separated the two germline ends. CDR1 and CDR2 from the germline V gene are MNHEY and SMNVEV (reference sequence). The CDR3 covers 14 residues. CDR3 region: CASSPLGRQETQYF. The CDR3 DNA reads as TGTGCCAGCAGTCCGCTGGGACGCCAAGAGACCCAGTACTTC.

V and J are TRBV11-2 and TRBJ2-1; TRBD2 agrees at 10 bases. Per germline, CDR1 SGHAT and CDR2 FQNNGV. The CDR3 is 17 residues long. The ends lost 2 bases at V and 10 bases at J; junction bases unmatched: 14. For the CDR3, the DNA is TGTGCCAGCAGCTTAACCACAGGACTAGCGGCCGGTTGGGAGCAGTTCTTC. Protein product: CASSLTTGLAAGWEQFF.

The chain couples TRBV13 to TRBJ2-7; D is possibly TRBD2 (5 bases). This CDR3 has 15 amino acids. V lost 7 bases to trimming and J lost 6 bases, with 22 bases between them. From germline, CDR1 is PRHDT and CDR2 FYEKMQ (reference sequence). The CDR3 DNA follows: TGTGCCAGCATGGATAGAGGGAGAGGCCCGGGCGAGCAGTACTTC. Translated, it gives CASMDRGRGPGEQYF.

The chain carries TRBV6-6 and TRBJ2-7; 9 bases are shared with TRBD1. From germline, CDR1 is MNHNY and CDR2 SVGAGI (reference sequence). CDR3 length equals 15 residues. V gave up 2 bases and J gave up 7 bases; unmatched junction bases: 9. CDR3 bases: TGTGCCAGCAGTTACGCGGGGACAGGGAGAGGTGAGCAGTACTTC. Protein sequence: CASSYAGTGRGEQYF.

This clone has a handful of counts. This same CDR3 is encoded by further DNA sequences in the sample. The chain has TRBV4-1 and TRBJ2-3; no reliable D call. This CDR3 is built from 11 residues. Germline CDR1 and CDR2: MGHRA and YSYEKL. The V end was cut by 1 base, the J end by 5 bases, with 1 base between. The CDR3 DNA is TGCGCCAGCAGCCAAGGAGATACGCAGTATTTT. It yields the protein CASSQGDTQYF.